These 24 T cell receptor beta chains were all obtained from the same sample, sequenced in a study of vaccination effects on CD4 cells after COVID-19. What these receptors recognize is not known. TCRdb keeps only in-frame clones here, not all; method: immunoSEQ multiplex PCR. Here the sample spans around 69,000 clones, around 69% being singletons. With the ViraFEST assay, the study expanded antigen-specific CD4+ T cells using viral peptide pools, then sequenced them. When less than 11 days of culture had elapsed, CD4+ T cells were isolated. Subjects were given two BNT162b2 or mRNA-1273 vaccine doses. Sequenced here: CD4+ T cells from PBMCs cultured with HCoV-229E spike peptides, sampled after COVID-19 vaccination. All receptors come from a human donor who received a COVID-19 vaccine.

The V gene is TRBV11-2, the J gene TRBJ2-5; D is unclear. Germline CDR1 and CDR2: SGHAT and FQNNGV. CDR3 length equals 12 residues. The V end lost 4 bases, the J end lost 5 bases, and 8 bases lay between the germline ends. CDR3 nucleotide sequence: TGTGCCAGCAGCTCAGACGGGGAGACCCAGTACTTC. Its translation is CASSSDGETQYF. Complete variable domain (other parts from reference TRBV11-2 and TRBJ2-5): EAGVAQSPRYKIIEKRQSVAFWCNPISGHATLYWYQQILGQGPKLLIQFQNNGVVDDSQLPKDRFSAERLKGVDSTLKIQPAKLEDSAVYLCASSSDGETQYFGPGTRLLVL.

The chain has TRBV7-3 and TRBJ1-5, with D perhaps matching TRBD1 (5 bases). The CDR3 is 13 amino acids. CDR1 and CDR2 from the germline V gene are SGHTA and FQGTGA. V lost 2 bases to trimming and J lost 7 bases, with 9 bases between them. CDR3 in DNA: TGTGCCAGCAGCTTAGACAGTAACCAGCCCCAGCATTTT. Translation: CASSLDSNQPQHF.

This chain links TRBV2 with TRBJ2-5, with D possibly being TRBD2 (5 bases). The CDR3 length is 14 residues. CDR1 SNHLY and CDR2 FYNNEI come from the germline V gene. Trimming took 4 bases from V and 5 from J, leaving 14 bases between them. CDR3 nucleotides: TGTGCCAGCAGTGGACCCCAAGGCGGGGAGACCCAGTACTTC. Translated, it gives CASSGPQGGETQYF.

The chain links TRBV9 to TRBJ2-1; a weak D match, TRBD2 (6 bases). Between the trimmed V and J ends, which lost 7 bases and 8 bases, there was a span of 13 bases. Germline-derived CDR1 and CDR2 are SGDLS and YYNGEE. CDR3 length: 12 residues. This CDR3 is CASGRGLDEQFF. Here the CDR3 DNA reads TGTGCCAGCGGACGGGGGTTGGATGAGCAGTTCTTC.

This chain links TRBV11-1 with TRBJ1-2; D unresolved. CDR1 is SGHAT, CDR2 FQDESV, per germline (reference sequence). V was trimmed by 2 bases and J by 8 bases, leaving 12 bases between them. The CDR3 loop spans 13 amino acids. The CDR3 DNA sequence: TGTGCCAGCAGCTTAATATCTGGGTTCGGCTACACCTTC. Encoded protein: CASSLISGFGYTF.

The rearrangement uses TRBV7-2 and TRBJ2-2, with 8 bases fitting TRBD1. Germline trimming cut 8 bases from V and 6 bases from J; bases unmatched to any gene: 2. Germline lookup yields CDR1 SGHTA and CDR2 FQGNSA. This CDR3 region has 12 residues. DNA of the CDR3: TGTGCCAGCGACAGGGGCGCCGGGGAGCTGTTTTTT. It specifies CASDRGAGELFF.

The chain joins TRBV2 to TRBJ2-7; D is possibly TRBD2 (5 bases). Deletions cut 3 bases from V and 4 bases from J, with 10 bases between. Germline V lookup: CDR1 SNHLY, CDR2 FYNNEI. The CDR3 extends over 13 amino acids. CDR3 loop: CASSDYSVYEQYV. The CDR3 nucleotides read TGTGCCAGCAGTGATTATAGCGTTTACGAGCAGTACGTC.

The V gene is TRBV3-1 (or the pseudogene TRBV3-2), the J gene TRBJ1-2, with D perhaps TRBD1 (6 bases). Germline V lookup: CDR1 LGHDT, CDR2 YNNKEL (reference sequence). V lost 0 bases to trimming and J lost 2 bases, with 13 bases between them. The CDR3 consists of 16 residues. DNA for the CDR3: TGTGCCAGCAGCCAAGAAGGAGGGGGGATCAACTATGGCTACACCTTC. This sequence encodes CASSQEGGGINYGYTF.

The chain couples TRBV18 to TRBJ2-5, with D maybe TRBD1 (6 bases). The germline V and J ends were trimmed by 4 bases and 4 bases, with 13 bases remaining between them. The CDR3 spans 14 residues. The germline V gene has CDR1 KGHSH and CDR2 LQKENI. CDR3 residues: CASSQLQGGETQYF. The CDR3 nucleotides read TGTGCCAGCTCACAACTACAGGGCGGAGAGACCCAGTACTTC.

The V call is TRBV10-3, the J call TRBJ2-7; D remains unclear. Trimming pared 6 bases from V and 0 bases from J, leaving 12 bases between. CDR3 length: 14 residues. Germline V gene lookup returns CDR1 ENHRY and CDR2 SYGVKD. This CDR3 reads CAIRPTSFSYEQYV. CDR3 coding DNA: TGTGCCATCAGGCCGACGTCGTTCTCCTACGAGCAGTACGTC.

In its sample, this clone was seen once. The chain uses TRBV7-2 and TRBJ1-1; D unclear. V was trimmed by 5 bases and J by 3 bases, leaving 13 bases between them. The CDR3 consists of 14 residues. The germline CDR1 and CDR2 sequences are SGHTA and FQGNSA. CDR3 in DNA: TGTGCCAGCAGCCCCCGGGGAAGGGACACTGAAGCTTTCTTT. Translation: CASSPRGRDTEAFF.

The rearrangement joins TRBV5-1 to TRBJ2-2, with TRBD1 identical over 7 bases. The V and J ends lost 4 bases and 5 bases, in that order; junction bases with no gene match: 14. Germline CDR1 is SGHRS and CDR2 is YFSETQ. CDR3 length: 17 residues. This CDR3 reads CASSQLSRDSGTGELFF. DNA of the CDR3: TGCGCCAGCAGCCAGTTAAGCCGGGACAGCGGAACCGGGGAGCTGTTTTTT.

This sequence joins TRBV12-3 or TRBV12-4 and TRBJ1-5; no definite D call. Trimming took off 3 bases at V and 9 bases at J, with 9 bases between the two ends. The CDR3 loop spans 12 amino acids. This CDR3 reads CASSLGTSPQHF. The DNA of the CDR3 is TGTGCCAGCAGTTTGGGCACCTCGCCCCAGCATTTT.

The chain is built from TRBV7-2 and TRBJ1-2, with a weak D call TRBD1 (6 bases). The V gene lost 2 bases and the J gene lost 4 bases, with 11 bases spanning the gap. Germline CDR1 reads SGHTA; CDR2 reads FQGNSA. CDR3 length equals 14 residues. The DNA of the CDR3 is TGTGCCAGCAGCTTACGGACAGCCTCCTATGGCTACACCTTC. It translates to CASSLRTASYGYTF.

The chain couples TRBV3-1 (or the pseudogene TRBV3-2) to TRBJ2-1; tentative D call: TRBD2 (5 bases). In germline, CDR1 is LGHDT, CDR2 YNNKEL (reference sequence). V was pared by 3 bases and J by 7 bases, with 7 bases between. CDR3 length: 12 residues. CDR3 sequence: CASSQLANEQFF. The CDR3 coding sequence is TGTGCCAGCAGCCAGCTAGCAAATGAGCAGTTCTTC.

This chain uses TRBV7-7 with TRBJ2-2, with D unresolved. The CDR3 runs 14 residues. Trimming left V 3 bases short and J 2 bases short, with 7 bases between. Per the germline V gene, CDR1 is SSHAT and CDR2 is FNYEAQ (reference sequence). The CDR3 spells CASSFFGNTGELFF. CDR3 sequence (DNA): TGTGCCAGCAGCTTCTTCGGTAACACCGGGGAGCTGTTTTTT.

The chain is built from TRBV18 and TRBJ1-2; D is uncertain. V dropped 4 bases and J dropped 4 bases, with 7 bases sitting between them. Germline V lookup: CDR1 KGHSH, CDR2 LQKENI. The CDR3 length is 12 residues. CDR3 sequence (DNA): TGTGCCAGCTCACGGGGAGGCTATGGCTACACCTTC. This encodes CASSRGGYGYTF.

The V and J genes are TRBV12-3 or TRBV12-4 and TRBJ1-2, with 9 bases fitting TRBD1. Trimming removed 6 bases from V and 9 bases from J; junction bases left unmatched: 8. The CDR3 runs 13 residues. CDR3 sequence reads: CASRETGGWSYTF. The CDR3 region has the DNA TGTGCCAGCAGAGAAACAGGGGGCTGGAGCTACACCTTC.

V gene TRBV5-1 combines with J gene TRBJ1-1, with 9 bases fitting TRBD1. Germline V CDR1 and CDR2: SGHRS, YFSETQ. Trimming took 4 bases from V and 8 from J; bases not matched to a gene: 6. The CDR3 totals 13 residues. For the CDR3, the DNA is TGCGCCAGCAGCCCGGGACAGGGCCTAGAAGCTTTCTTT. Residues: CASSPGQGLEAFF.

The chain is built from TRBV30 and TRBJ2-3; TRBD2 matches at 13 bases. Trimming cost V 2 bases and J 4 bases; bases outside gene matches: 3. The CDR3 extends over 15 amino acids. Germline V gene sequence: CDR1 GTSNPN, CDR2 SVGIG (reference sequence). CDR3 sequence (DNA): TGTGCCTGGAGTCCACTAGCGGGGGGGCCAGATACGCAGTATTTT. Residues: CAWSPLAGGPDTQYF.

The chain is built from TRBV19 and TRBJ2-5; D is possibly TRBD1 (6 bases). With 0 bases removed from V and 5 bases from J, the gap between germline ends came to 16 bases. Germline values: CDR1 LNHDA, CDR2 SQIVND (reference sequence). The CDR3 is made up of 16 amino acids. The DNA of the CDR3 is TGTGCCAGTAGTATAGATCTACAGGGTTTACGGGAGACCCAGTACTTC. Protein product: CASSIDLQGLRETQYF.

The chain couples TRBV18 to TRBJ1-5; a weak D match, TRBD1 (6 bases). From germline, CDR1 is KGHSH and CDR2 LQKENI. There are 16 residues in the CDR3. The V gene lost 1 base and the J gene lost 6 bases, with 16 bases spanning the gap. The CDR3 protein is CASSPQQGFNSQPQHF. The CDR3 region has the DNA TGTGCCAGCTCACCACAACAGGGCTTTAATAGTCAGCCCCAGCATTTT.

The CDR3 bases are TGCGCCAGCAGCCAGGGGGGGGGCCTGACTGGCAATGAGCAGTTCTTC. As protein: CASSQGGGLTGNEQFF. This rearrangement joins TRBV4-3 to TRBJ2-1, with TRBD2 as a possible D gene (7 bases). V was trimmed by 3 bases and J by 6 bases, leaving 18 bases between them. CDR1 is LGHNA and CDR2 is YSLEER in the germline V gene. The CDR3 loop spans 16 amino acids.

This chain links TRBV6-5 with TRBJ2-3, with no clear D. The V end lost 3 bases, the J end lost 2 bases, and 12 bases lay between the germline ends. CDR1 and CDR2 (germline): MNHEY, SVGAGI. This CDR3 has 15 residues. The CDR3 region has the DNA TGTGCCAGCAGTTATAAGGGTTCCCACACAGATACGCAGTATTTT. Protein sequence: CASSYKGSHTDTQYF.